The TCR beta chain described here comes from a study of cytomegalovirus exposure and HLA in healthy donors. Germline V gene data show CDR1 as MDHEN and CDR2 as SYDVKM. The CDR3 is 16 amino acids. Trimming removed 0 bases at V and 0 bases at J, with 9 bases between. The assay was immunoSEQ multiplex PCR, and TCRdb's table has in-frame clones only and misses some. In the table there are 150,000 to 180,000 clones, about 82% of which are singletons. The source of this sequence is a human donor in good health. The gene calls are TRBV28 and TRBJ2-1; D unresolved. Sequenced sample: PBMCs. The CDR3 here is CASSLCDWSSYNEQFF. CDR3 sequence (DNA): TGTGCCAGCAGTTTATGTGACTGGAGCTCCTACAATGAGCAGTTCTTC.